The 6 T cell receptor beta chains below all came from one sample that was sequenced in a study of a mutant IDH1 vaccine in newly diagnosed glioma. Their antigens are not known. Regarding time point: week 47, end of study. Doses of 300 ug of mutant IDH1 20-mer peptide were given with topical imiquimod. This table comes from immunoSEQ multiplex PCR, and its TCRdb copy is limited to in-frame clones, with some not included. This sample has about 56,000 clones, with over 70% found just once. The sequenced sample was PBMCs, obtained from a glioma patient whose treatment included an IDH1 peptide vaccine. These receptors came from a man in his forties or fifties with glioma.

The rearrangement links TRBV14 to TRBJ2-5, with D perhaps TRBD2 (6 bases). The CDR3 runs 14 residues. Germline CDR1 SGHDN, CDR2 FVKESK. V lost 5 bases, J lost 5 bases, and 15 bases lay in between. CDR3 amino acids: CASSVQRRVETQYF. As DNA, the CDR3 is TGTGCCAGCAGCGTGCAGAGGAGGGTTGAGACCCAGTACTTC.

The chain combines TRBV6-1 with TRBJ2-7, with 10 bases identical to TRBD1. V lost 0 bases, J lost 3 bases, and 2 bases stayed unmatched. The CDR3 consists of 15 residues. CDR1 is MNHNS and CDR2 is SASEGT in the germline V gene. The CDR3 DNA is TGTGCCAGCAGTGAAGCGCGGACAGGGGGCTACGAGCAGTACTTC. This codes for CASSEARTGGYEQYF.

The CDR3 is CASSQGIRSPLHF. The DNA of the CDR3 is TGCGCCAGCAGCCAAGGAATACGTTCACCCCTCCACTTT. The chain carries TRBV4-1 and TRBJ1-6; D is unresolved. Germline V gene lookup returns CDR1 MGHRA and CDR2 YSYEKL. The CDR3 extends over 13 amino acids. V was trimmed by 1 base and J by 9 bases, leaving 7 bases between them.

Here the CDR3 DNA reads TGTGCCAGCAGCTTGGCTCAGGGAGGTGGCTACACCTTC. It is translated as CASSLAQGGGYTF. V usage is TRBV7-2 and J usage is TRBJ1-2; tentatively, D is TRBD1 (5 bases). The CDR3 extends over 13 amino acids. Trimming removed 3 bases at V and 7 bases at J, with 12 bases between. Germline lookup yields CDR1 SGHTA and CDR2 FQGNSA. Complete variable domain (other parts from reference TRBV7-2 and TRBJ1-2): GAGVSQSPSNKVTEKGKDVELRCDPISGHTALYWYRQSLGQGLEFLIYFQGNSAPDKSGLPSDRFSAERTGGSVSTLTIQRTQQEDSAVYLCASSLAQGGGYTFGSGTRLTVV.

The chain is built from TRBV23-1 and TRBJ1-2; D is uncertain. TRBV23-1 is given ORF status, its function remaining uncertain. The V and J ends lost 2 bases and 8 bases respectively, with 15 bases between them. The CDR3 extends over 14 amino acids. The CDR3 DNA reads as TGCGCCAGCAGTCAACGAGTTCGCCCCTGGGGCTACACCTTC. Encoded protein: CASSQRVRPWGYTF.

This chain links TRBV30 with TRBJ2-7; TRBD1 agrees at 8 bases. V was pared by 0 bases and J by 6 bases, with 4 bases of the junction left unmatched. The CDR3 loop spans 13 amino acids. CDR1 GTSNPN and CDR2 SVGIG come from the germline V gene (reference sequence). The CDR3 region has the DNA TGTGCCTGGAGTGTACGGACAGGGAGCGAGCAGTACTTC. Amino acids: CAWSVRTGSEQYF. The variable domain in full, completed from reference TRBV30 and TRBJ2-7, reads SQTIHQWPATLVQPVGSPLSLECTVEGTSNPNLYWYRQAAGRGLQLLFYSVGIGQISSEVPQNLSASRPQDRQFILSSKKLLLSDSGFYLCAWSVRTGSEQYFGPGTRLTVT.